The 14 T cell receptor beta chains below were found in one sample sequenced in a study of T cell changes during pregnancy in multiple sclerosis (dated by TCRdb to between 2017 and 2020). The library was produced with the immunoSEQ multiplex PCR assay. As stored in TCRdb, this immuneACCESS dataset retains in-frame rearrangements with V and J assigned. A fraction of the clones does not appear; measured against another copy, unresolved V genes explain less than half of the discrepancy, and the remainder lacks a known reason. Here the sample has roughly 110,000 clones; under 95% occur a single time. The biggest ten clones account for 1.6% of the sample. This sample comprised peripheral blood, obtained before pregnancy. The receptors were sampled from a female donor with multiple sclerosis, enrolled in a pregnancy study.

DNA of the CDR3: TGTGCCTGGAGTGTTATAGGACTAACAGGCGGTGATATGGTGGATCAGCCCCAGCATTTT. It specifies CAWSVIGLTGGDMVDQPQHF. This chain connects TRBV30 to TRBJ1-5, with D perhaps matching TRBD1 (5 bases). The CDR3 totals 20 residues. Trimming took off 0 bases at V and 5 bases at J, with 29 bases between the two ends. Looked up from germline, CDR1 is GTSNPN and CDR2 is SVGIG (reference sequence).

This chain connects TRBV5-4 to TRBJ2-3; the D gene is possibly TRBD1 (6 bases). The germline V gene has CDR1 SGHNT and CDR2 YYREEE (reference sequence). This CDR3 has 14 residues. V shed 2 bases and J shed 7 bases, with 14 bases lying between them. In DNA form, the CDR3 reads TGTGCCAGCAGCTTTGCTGGGGGCGGGTATACGCAGTATTTT. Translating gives CASSFAGGGYTQYF.

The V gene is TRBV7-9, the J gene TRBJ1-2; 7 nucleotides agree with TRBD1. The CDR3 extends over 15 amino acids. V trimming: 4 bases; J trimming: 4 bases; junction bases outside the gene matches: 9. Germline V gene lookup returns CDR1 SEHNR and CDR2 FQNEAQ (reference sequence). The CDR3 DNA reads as TGTGCCAGCAGCTCCGGGACAGAGAAGTTCTATGGCTACACCTTC. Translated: CASSSGTEKFYGYTF.

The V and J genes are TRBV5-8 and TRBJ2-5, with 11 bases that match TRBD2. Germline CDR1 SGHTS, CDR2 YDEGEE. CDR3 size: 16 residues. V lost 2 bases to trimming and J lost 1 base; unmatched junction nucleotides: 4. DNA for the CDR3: TGTGCCAGCAGCTTTGGTACTAGCGGGGGCCAAGAGACCCAGTACTTC. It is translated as CASSFGTSGGQETQYF. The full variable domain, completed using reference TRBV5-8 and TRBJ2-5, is EAGVTQSPTHLIKTRGQQATLRCSPISGHTSVYWYQQALGLGLQFLLWYDEGEERNRGNFPPRFSGRQFPNYSSELNVNALELEDSALYLCASSFGTSGGQETQYFGPGTRLLVL.

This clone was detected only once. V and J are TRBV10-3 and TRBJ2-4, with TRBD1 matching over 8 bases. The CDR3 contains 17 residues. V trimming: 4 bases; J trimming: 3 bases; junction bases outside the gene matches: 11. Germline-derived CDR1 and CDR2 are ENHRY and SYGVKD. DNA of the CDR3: TGTGCCATCAGTGCGGGCCAGGACAGGGTGGGCAAAAACATTCAGTACTTC. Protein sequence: CAISAGQDRVGKNIQYF.

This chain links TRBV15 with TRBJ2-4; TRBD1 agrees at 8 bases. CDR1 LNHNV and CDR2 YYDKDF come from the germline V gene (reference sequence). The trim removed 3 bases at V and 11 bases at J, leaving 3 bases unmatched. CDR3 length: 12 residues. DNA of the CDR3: TGTGCCACCAGCAGGCCGGGACAGGTTCAGTACTTC. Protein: CATSRPGQVQYF.

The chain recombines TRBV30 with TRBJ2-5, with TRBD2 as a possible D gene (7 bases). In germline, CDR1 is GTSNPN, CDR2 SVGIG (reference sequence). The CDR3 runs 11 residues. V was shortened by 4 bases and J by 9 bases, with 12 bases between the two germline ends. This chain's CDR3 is CAWNEGGAQYF. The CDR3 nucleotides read TGTGCCTGGAACGAGGGGGGGGCCCAGTACTTC. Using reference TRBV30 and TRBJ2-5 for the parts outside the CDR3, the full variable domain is SQTIHQWPATLVQPVGSPLSLECTVEGTSNPNLYWYRQAAGRGLQLLFYSVGIGQISSEVPQNLSASRPQDRQFILSSKKLLLSDSGFYLCAWNEGGAQYFGPGTRLLVL.

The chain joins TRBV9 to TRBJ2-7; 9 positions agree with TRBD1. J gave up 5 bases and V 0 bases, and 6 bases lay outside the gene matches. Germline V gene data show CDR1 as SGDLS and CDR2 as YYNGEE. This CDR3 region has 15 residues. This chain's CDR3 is CASSVGGQGSHEQYF. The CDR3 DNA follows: TGTGCCAGCAGCGTAGGGGGACAGGGCAGCCACGAGCAGTACTTC.

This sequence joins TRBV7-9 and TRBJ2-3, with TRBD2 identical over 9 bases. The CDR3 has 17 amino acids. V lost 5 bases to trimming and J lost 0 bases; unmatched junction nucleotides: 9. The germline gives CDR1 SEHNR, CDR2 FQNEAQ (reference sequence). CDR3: CASSPRPAGGSTDTQYF. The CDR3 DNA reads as TGTGCCAGCAGCCCACGCCCAGCGGGGGGCAGCACAGATACGCAGTATTTT.

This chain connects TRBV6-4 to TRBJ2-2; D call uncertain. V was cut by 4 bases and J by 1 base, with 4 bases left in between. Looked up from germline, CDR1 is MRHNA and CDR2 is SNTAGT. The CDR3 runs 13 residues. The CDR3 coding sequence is TGTGCCAGCAGTGGACAGAACACCGGGGAGCTGTTTTTT. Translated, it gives CASSGQNTGELFF.

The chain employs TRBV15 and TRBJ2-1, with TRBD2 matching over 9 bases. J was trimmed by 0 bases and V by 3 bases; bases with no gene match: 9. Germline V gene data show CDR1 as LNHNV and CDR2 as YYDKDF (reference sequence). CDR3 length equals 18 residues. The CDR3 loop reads CATSSLAGRSSSYNEQFF. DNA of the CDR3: TGTGCCACCAGCAGCCTAGCGGGGCGATCCAGCTCCTACAATGAGCAGTTCTTC.

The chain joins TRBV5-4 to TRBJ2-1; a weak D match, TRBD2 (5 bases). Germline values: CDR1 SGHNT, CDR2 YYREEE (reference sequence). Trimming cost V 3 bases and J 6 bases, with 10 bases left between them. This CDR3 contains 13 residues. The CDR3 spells CASSSGLPNEQFF. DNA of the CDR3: TGTGCCAGCAGCTCAGGACTTCCCAATGAGCAGTTCTTC. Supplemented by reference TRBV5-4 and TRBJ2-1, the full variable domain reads ETGVTQSPTHLIKTRGQQVTLRCSSQSGHNTVSWYQQALGQGPQFIFQYYREEENGRGNFPPRFSGLQFPNYSSELNVNALELDDSALYLCASSSGLPNEQFFGPGTRLTVL.

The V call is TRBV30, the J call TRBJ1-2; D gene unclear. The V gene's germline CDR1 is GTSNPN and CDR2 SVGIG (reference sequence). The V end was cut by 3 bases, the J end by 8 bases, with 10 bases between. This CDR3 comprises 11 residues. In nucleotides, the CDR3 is TGTGCCTGGAGCCGGCCGGGGGGCTACACCTTC. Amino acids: CAWSRPGGYTF.

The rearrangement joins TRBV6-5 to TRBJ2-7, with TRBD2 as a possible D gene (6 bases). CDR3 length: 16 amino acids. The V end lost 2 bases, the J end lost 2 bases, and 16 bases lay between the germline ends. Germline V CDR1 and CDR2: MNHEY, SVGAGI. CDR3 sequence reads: CASSYGGSSPTYEQYF. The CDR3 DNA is TGTGCCAGCAGTTACGGAGGGTCCAGCCCGACCTACGAGCAGTACTTC.